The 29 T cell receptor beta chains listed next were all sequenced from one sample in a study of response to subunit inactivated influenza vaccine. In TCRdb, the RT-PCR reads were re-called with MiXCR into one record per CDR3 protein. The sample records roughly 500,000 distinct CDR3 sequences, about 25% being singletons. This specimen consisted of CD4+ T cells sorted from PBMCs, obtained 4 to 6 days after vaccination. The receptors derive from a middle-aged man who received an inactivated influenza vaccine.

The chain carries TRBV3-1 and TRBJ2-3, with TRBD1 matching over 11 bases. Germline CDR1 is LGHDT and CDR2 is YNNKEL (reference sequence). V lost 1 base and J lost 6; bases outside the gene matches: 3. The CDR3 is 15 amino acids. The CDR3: CASSQGTGGFDTQYF. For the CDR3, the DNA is TGTGCCAGCAGCCAAGGGACAGGGGGCTTTGATACGCAGTATTTT.

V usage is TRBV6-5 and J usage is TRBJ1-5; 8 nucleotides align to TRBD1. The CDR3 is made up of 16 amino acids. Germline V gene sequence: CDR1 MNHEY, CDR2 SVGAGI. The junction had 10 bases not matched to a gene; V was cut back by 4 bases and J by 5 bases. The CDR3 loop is CASSSIRTGPDQPQHF. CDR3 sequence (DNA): TGTGCCAGCAGTTCCATCCGGACAGGGCCGGATCAGCCCCAGCATTTT.

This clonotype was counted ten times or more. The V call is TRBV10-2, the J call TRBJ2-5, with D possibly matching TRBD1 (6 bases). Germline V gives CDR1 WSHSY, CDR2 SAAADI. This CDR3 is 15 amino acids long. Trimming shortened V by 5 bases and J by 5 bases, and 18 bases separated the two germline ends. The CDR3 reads CASSTGTKFGETQYF. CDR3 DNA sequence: TGCGCCAGCAGTACCGGGACAAAATTTGGGGAGACCCAGTACTTC.

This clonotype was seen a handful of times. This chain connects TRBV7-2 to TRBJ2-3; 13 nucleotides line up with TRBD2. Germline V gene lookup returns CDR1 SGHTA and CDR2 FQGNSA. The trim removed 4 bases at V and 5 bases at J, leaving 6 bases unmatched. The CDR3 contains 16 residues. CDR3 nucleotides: TGTGCCAGCAGCTCCCGACTAGCGGGAGGCATAGATACGCAGTATTTT. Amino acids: CASSSRLAGGIDTQYF.

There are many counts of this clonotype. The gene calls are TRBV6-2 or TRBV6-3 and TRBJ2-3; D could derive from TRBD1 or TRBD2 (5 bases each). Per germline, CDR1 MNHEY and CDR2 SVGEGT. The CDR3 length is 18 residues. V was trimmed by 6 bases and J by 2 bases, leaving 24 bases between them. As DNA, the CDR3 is TGTGCCAGCAGGGACAATCCGCTACCGGGACGTAACACAGATACGCAGTATTTT. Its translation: CASRDNPLPGRNTDTQYF.

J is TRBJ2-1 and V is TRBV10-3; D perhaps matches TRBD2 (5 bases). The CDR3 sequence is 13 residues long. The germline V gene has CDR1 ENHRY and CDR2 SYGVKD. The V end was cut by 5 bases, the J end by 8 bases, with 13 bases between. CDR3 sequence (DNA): TGTGCCATCAGTCGGAATACTAGGGATGAGCAGTTCTTC. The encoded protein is CAISRNTRDEQFF.

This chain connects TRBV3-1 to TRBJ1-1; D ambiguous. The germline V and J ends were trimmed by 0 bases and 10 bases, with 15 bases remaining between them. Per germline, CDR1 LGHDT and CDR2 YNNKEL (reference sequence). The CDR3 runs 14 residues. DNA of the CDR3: TGTGCCAGCAGCCAAGATCGCGGCACCTCAGGAGCTTTCTTT. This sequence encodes CASSQDRGTSGAFF.

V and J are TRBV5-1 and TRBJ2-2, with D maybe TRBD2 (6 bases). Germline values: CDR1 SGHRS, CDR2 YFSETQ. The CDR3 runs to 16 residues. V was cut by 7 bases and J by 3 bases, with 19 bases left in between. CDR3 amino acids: CASHRRAGPYTGELFF. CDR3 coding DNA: TGCGCCAGCCATAGACGGGCGGGACCTTACACCGGGGAGCTGTTTTTT.

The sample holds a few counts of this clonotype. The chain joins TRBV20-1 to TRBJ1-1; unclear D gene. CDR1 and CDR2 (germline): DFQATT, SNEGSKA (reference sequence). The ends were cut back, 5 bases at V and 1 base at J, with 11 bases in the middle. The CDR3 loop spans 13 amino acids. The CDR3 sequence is CSAPRVPNTEAFF. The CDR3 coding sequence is TGCAGTGCTCCTAGGGTTCCGAACACTGAAGCTTTCTTT.

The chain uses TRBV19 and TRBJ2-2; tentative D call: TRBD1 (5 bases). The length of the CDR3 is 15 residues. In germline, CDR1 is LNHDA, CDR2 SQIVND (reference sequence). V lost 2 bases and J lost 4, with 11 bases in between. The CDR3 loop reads CASSIRQGTTGELFF. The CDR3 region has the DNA TGTGCCAGTAGTATACGGCAGGGCACCACCGGGGAGCTGTTTTTT.

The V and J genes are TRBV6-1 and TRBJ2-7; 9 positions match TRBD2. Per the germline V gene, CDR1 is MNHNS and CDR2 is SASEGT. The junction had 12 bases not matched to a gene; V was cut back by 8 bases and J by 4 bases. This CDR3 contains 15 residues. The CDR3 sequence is CASDGHSTSGYEQYF. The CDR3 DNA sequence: TGTGCCAGCGATGGGCACTCTACTAGCGGGTACGAGCAGTACTTC.

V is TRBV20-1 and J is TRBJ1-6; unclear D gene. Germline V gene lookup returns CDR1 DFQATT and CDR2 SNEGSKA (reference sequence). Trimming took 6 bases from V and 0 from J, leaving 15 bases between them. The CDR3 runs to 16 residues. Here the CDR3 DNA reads TGCAGTGCCCCAAGGACGGGAAGCTCCTATAATTCACCCCTCCACTTT. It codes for CSAPRTGSSYNSPLHF.

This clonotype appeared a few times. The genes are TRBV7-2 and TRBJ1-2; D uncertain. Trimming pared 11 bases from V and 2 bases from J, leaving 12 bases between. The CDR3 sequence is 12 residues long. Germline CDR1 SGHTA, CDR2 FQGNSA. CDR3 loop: CAFLAENYGYTF. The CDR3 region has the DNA TGTGCCTTCCTTGCAGAGAACTATGGCTACACCTTC.

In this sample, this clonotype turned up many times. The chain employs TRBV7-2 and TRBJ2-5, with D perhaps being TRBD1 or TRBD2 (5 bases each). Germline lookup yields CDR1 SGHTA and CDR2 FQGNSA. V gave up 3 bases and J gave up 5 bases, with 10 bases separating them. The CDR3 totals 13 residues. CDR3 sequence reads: CASSLGVGETQYF. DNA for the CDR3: TGTGCCAGCAGCTTGGGGGTAGGGGAGACCCAGTACTTC.

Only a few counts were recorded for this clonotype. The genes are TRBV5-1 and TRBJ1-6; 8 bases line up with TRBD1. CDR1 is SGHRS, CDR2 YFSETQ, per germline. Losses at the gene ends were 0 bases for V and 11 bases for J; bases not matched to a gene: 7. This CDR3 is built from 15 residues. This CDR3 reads CASSLAGQGIAPLHF. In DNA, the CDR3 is TGCGCCAGCAGCTTGGCCGGACAGGGCATCGCACCCCTCCACTTT.

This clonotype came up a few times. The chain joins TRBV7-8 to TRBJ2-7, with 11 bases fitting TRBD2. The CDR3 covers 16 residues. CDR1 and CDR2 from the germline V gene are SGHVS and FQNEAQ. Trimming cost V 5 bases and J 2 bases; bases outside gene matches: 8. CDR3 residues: CASSPRLAGPTYEQYF. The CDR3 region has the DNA TGTGCCAGCAGCCCCCGACTAGCGGGGCCTACCTACGAGCAGTACTTC.

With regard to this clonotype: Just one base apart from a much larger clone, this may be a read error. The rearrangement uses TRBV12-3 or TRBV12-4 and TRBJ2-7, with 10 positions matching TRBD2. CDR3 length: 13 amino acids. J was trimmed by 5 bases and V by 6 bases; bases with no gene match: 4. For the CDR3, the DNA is TGTGCCAGCAGGGCTAGCGGGGGCGACGAGCAGTACTTC. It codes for CASRASGGDEQYF.

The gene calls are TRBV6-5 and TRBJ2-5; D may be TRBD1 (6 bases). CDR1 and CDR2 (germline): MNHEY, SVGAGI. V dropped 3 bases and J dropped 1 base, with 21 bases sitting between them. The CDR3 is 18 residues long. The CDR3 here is CASSYSHGSGTTQETQYF. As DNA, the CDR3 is TGTGCCAGCAGTTATTCTCACGGTTCCGGGACAACCCAAGAGACCCAGTACTTC.

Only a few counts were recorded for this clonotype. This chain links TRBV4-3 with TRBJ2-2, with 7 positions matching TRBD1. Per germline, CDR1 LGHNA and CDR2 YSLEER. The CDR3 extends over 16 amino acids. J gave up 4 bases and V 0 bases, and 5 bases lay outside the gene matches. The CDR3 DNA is TGCGCCAGCAGCCAAGACAGGGGGTTTAGCACCGGGGAGCTGTTTTTT. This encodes CASSQDRGFSTGELFF.

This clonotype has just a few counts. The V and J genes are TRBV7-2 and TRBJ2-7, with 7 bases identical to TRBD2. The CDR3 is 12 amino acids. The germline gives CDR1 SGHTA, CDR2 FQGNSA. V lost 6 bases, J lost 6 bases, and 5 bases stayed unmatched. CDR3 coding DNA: TGTGCCAGCAGACTCGAGCGGGGCGAGCAGTACTTC. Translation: CASRLERGEQYF.

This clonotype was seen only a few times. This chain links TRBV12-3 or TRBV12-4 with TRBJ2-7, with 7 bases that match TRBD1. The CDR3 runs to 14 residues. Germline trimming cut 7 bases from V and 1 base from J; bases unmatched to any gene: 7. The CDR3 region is CASKDRTFSYEQYF. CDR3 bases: TGTGCCAGCAAGGACAGGACATTTTCCTACGAGCAGTACTTC.

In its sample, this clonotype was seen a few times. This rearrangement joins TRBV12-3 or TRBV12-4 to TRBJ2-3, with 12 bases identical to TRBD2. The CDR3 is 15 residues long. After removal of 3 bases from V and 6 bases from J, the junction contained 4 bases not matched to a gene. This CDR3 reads CASSFSSGGADTQYF. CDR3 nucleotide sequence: TGTGCCAGCAGTTTCTCTAGCGGGGGGGCGGATACGCAGTATTTT.

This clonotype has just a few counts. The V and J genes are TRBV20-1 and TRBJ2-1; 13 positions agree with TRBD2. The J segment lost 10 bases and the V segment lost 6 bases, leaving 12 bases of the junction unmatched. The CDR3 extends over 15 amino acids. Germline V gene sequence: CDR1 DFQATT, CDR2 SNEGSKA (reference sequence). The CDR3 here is CSAGLAGARLWEQFF. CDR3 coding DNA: TGCAGTGCCGGACTAGCGGGGGCTCGACTCTGGGAGCAGTTCTTC.

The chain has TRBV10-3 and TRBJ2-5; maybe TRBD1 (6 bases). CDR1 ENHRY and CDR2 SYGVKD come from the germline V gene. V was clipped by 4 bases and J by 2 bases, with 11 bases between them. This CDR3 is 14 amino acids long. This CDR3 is CAISGQDLQETQYF. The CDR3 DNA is TGTGCCATCAGTGGACAGGACTTACAAGAGACCCAGTACTTC.

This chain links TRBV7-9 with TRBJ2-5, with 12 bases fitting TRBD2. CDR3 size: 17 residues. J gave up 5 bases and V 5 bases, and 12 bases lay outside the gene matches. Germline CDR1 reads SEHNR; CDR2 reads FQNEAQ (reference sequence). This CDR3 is CASSRLTSGRGRETQYF. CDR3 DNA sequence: TGTGCCAGCAGCCGCCTGACTAGCGGGAGAGGAAGGGAGACCCAGTACTTC.

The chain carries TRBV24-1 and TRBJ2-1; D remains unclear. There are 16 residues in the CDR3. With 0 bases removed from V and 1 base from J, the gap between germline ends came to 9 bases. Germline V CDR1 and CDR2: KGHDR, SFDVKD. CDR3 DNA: TGTGCCACCAGTGATTTGTGGAGTCGGTCCTACAATGAGCAGTTCTTC. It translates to CATSDLWSRSYNEQFF.

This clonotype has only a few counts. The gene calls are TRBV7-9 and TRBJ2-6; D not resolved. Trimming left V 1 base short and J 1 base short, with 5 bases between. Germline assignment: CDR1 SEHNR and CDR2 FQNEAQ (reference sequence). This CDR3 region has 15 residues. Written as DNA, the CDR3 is TGTGCCAGCAGCTTAGGCCAGTCTGGGGCCAACGTCCTGACTTTC. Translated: CASSLGQSGANVLTF.

CDR3 sequence: CASSQGFWNTGELFF. The CDR3 coding sequence is TGTGCCAGCAGTCAAGGATTCTGGAACACCGGGGAGCTGTTTTTT. J is TRBJ2-2 and V is TRBV12-3 or TRBV12-4; D call uncertain. The CDR3 contains 15 residues. The V gene lost 5 bases and the J gene lost 1 base, with 11 bases spanning the gap.

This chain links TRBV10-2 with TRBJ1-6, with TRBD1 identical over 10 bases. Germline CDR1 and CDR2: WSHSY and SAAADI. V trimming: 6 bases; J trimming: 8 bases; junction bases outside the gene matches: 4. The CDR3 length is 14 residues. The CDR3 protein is CASRGTGDYSPLHF. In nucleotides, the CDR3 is TGCGCCAGCAGGGGGACAGGGGATTATTCACCCCTCCACTTT.